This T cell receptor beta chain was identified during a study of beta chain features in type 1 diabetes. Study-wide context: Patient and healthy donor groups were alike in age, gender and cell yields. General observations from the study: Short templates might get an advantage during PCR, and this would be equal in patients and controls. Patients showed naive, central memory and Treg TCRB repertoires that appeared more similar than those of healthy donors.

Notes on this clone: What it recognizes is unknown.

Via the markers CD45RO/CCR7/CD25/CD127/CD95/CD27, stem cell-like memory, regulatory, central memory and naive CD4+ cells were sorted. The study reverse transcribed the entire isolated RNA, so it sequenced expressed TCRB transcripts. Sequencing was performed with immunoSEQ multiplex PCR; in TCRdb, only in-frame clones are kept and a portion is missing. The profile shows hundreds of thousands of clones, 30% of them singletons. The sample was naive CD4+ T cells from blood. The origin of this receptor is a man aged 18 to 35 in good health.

CDR3 bases: TGCAGCGTTGAACGACAGGGGGCCTACGAGCAGTACTTC. As protein: CSVERQGAYEQYF. The chain joins TRBV29-1 to TRBJ2-7, with 9 bases fitting TRBD1. With 2 bases clipped from V and 2 bases from J, the junction kept 1 base outside the gene matches. This CDR3 comprises 13 residues. Germline V gives CDR1 SQVTM, CDR2 ANQGSEA.